The entry below gives a single T cell receptor (beta chain) sequence along with its context. Its target is unknown. This sample is drawn from a study of T cells expressing NK-cell markers. Looking at the study overall: The study drew TCR beta repertoires from sorted CD3+CD56+NKG2C+, CD3+CD56+NKG2C- and CD3+CD56-NKG2C+ T cells. Study findings and constraints: In more than five donors, dominant CD3+CD56+NKG2C+ clones formed about 1.0-7.5% of CD8+ cells. The CD3+CD56-NKG2C+ fraction was also led by these clonotypes in a few donors.

The CDR3 totals 12 residues. Per germline, CDR1 SEHNR and CDR2 FQNEAQ (reference sequence). TCRdb re-called the 5' RACE reads, yielding one record per CDR3 amino acid sequence without DNA. The specimen's table records some 450,000 distinct CDR3 sequences. Sequenced sample: blood T cells: a sorted CD56 or NKG2C T cell subset, CD4+ or CD8+ T cells, or bulk PBMC T cells (not recorded which). This chain connects TRBV7-9 to TRBJ2-7. This TCR was sampled from a woman between 18 and 70 years old in good health. The CDR3 sequence is CASSPTYNEQYF.